This T cell receptor (beta chain) was sequenced in a study of cytomegalovirus exposure and HLA in healthy donors. Study-wide results and limits: Presence/absence analyses assumed roughly uniform sequencing depth across donors, which may not hold. In vitro work confirmed that a few CMV-associated chains recognize CMV antigens.

The PCR used 60 Vbeta and 13 Jbeta primers. TCRdb's table, derived via immunoSEQ multiplex PCR, lists solely in-frame clones and lacks some. The table shows more than 90,000 clones, with roughly 70% occurring only once. Notes on this clone: The antigen remains undetermined.

CDR3 size: 15 residues. CDR1 and CDR2 (germline): KGHSH, LQKENI. V was pared by 0 bases and J by 2 bases, with 10 bases between. The chain joins TRBV18 to TRBJ1-2; D remains ambiguous. This sequence was found in a woman in her twenties or thirties in good health and CMV-seronegative. The sample consisted of PBMCs. The CDR3: CASSPPLGENYGYTF. The CDR3 bases are TGTGCCAGCTCACCACCCCTAGGAGAAAACTATGGCTACACCTTC.